The 22 T cell receptor beta chains reported below all come from one sample, sequenced in a study of cytomegalovirus exposure and HLA in healthy donors. Amplification used 60 Vbeta primers and 13 Jbeta primers. Clones were sequenced by immunoSEQ multiplex PCR, and TCRdb holds only the in-frame ones, with some missing. The profile shows approximately 90,000 clones, roughly 80% of them singletons. Input material: PBMCs. The receptors derive from a boy aged 5-17 years in good health and CMV-seronegative.

The chain links TRBV7-3 to TRBJ1-1; 9 bases line up with TRBD1. The germline gives CDR1 SGHTA, CDR2 FQGTGA. The CDR3 sequence is 15 residues long. The V gene end was trimmed by 5 bases and the J gene end by 1 base; junction bases not matched to a gene: 5. The CDR3 DNA sequence: TGTGCCAGCAGCCAATACAGGGGGCGGAACACTGAAGCTTTCTTT. This sequence encodes CASSQYRGRNTEAFF.

The chain has TRBV29-1 and TRBJ2-7, with 9 bases fitting TRBD1. CDR3 length equals 13 residues. Germline V lookup: CDR1 SQVTM, CDR2 ANQGSEA. Unmatched junction bases numbered 4, after V lost 4 bases and J lost 3 bases. CDR3 in amino acids: CSVGTGEGYEQYF. The CDR3 DNA is TGCAGCGTTGGGACAGGGGAGGGCTACGAGCAGTACTTC.

The chain combines TRBV30 with TRBJ2-1; no firm D call. V dropped 2 bases and J dropped 10 bases, with 12 bases sitting between them. This CDR3 contains 12 residues. The germline V gene encodes CDR1 GTSNPN and CDR2 SVGIG (reference sequence). As DNA, the CDR3 is TGTGCCTGGAGTCCTACCCTGGGCGAGCAGTTCTTC. As protein: CAWSPTLGEQFF.

The J gene is TRBJ2-7, the V gene TRBV21-1; the table's D gene call, TRBD2, was not cross checked with the DNA. TRBV21-1 is recorded as a pseudogene. The length of the CDR3 is 18 residues. Here the CDR3 reads CASSRTVTSVFSSYEQYF. The CDR3 DNA reads as TGTGCCAGCAGCAGAACAGTGACTAGCGTCTTCAGCTCCTACGAGCAGTACTTC.

V is TRBV5-1 and J is TRBJ2-1; TRBD1 might be the D (5 bases). The germline V gene has CDR1 SGHRS and CDR2 YFSETQ. The CDR3 runs 16 residues. V was pared by 0 bases and J by 0 bases, with 10 bases between. CDR3 nucleotide sequence: TGCGCCAGCAGCTTGGGACAGACGAGCTCCTACAATGAGCAGTTCTTC. This translates into CASSLGQTSSYNEQFF.

In its sample, this clone was seen a few times. CDR3 in DNA: TGTGCCAGCAGCTTCGAGACAGGCTACAATGAGCAGTTCTTC. Amino acids: CASSFETGYNEQFF. The chain links TRBV5-4 to TRBJ2-1; a weak D match, TRBD1 (6 bases). The CDR3 length is 14 residues. CDR1 and CDR2 (germline): SGHNT, YYREEE (reference sequence). V shed 2 bases and J shed 3 bases, with 9 bases lying between them. The entire variable domain, with the rest obtained from reference TRBV5-4 and TRBJ2-1, is as follows: ETGVTQSPTHLIKTRGQQVTLRCSSQSGHNTVSWYQQALGQGPQFIFQYYREEENGRGNFPPRFSGLQFPNYSSELNVNALELDDSALYLCASSFETGYNEQFFGPGTRLTVL.

The chain links TRBV4-2 to TRBJ2-1; D possibly corresponds to TRBD2 (5 bases). The CDR3 sequence is 15 residues long. Germline V gene lookup returns CDR1 LGHNA and CDR2 YNFKEQ. V was shortened by 7 bases and J by 4 bases, with 17 bases between the two germline ends. CDR3 sequence: CASTGRRARYNEQFF. DNA for the CDR3: TGTGCCAGCACCGGGCGGCGGGCTCGATACAATGAGCAGTTCTTC.

The chain joins TRBV29-1 to TRBJ2-1; 8 bases line up with TRBD2. The length of the CDR3 is 14 residues. Trimming took 4 bases from V and 6 from J; bases not matched to a gene: 8. CDR1 and CDR2 from the germline V gene are SQVTM and ANQGSEA. CDR3: CSVVSGGGVNEQFF. In DNA form, the CDR3 reads TGCAGCGTTGTTTCCGGGGGGGGAGTCAATGAGCAGTTCTTC.

The chain employs TRBV7-9 and TRBJ2-7; TRBD1 agrees at 8 bases. Germline trimming cut 5 bases from V and 0 bases from J; bases unmatched to any gene: 9. Germline assignment: CDR1 SEHNR and CDR2 FQNEAQ (reference sequence). The CDR3 contains 16 residues. CDR3 amino acids: CASSLVRTGSSYEQYF. The CDR3 nucleotides read TGTGCCAGCAGCCTCGTCCGGACAGGGAGCTCCTACGAGCAGTACTTC.

The V gene is TRBV9, the J gene TRBJ2-6; D may be TRBD1 (6 bases). CDR3 size: 17 residues. Germline V gene lookup returns CDR1 SGDLS and CDR2 YYNGEE. Between the trimmed V and J ends, which lost 3 bases and 2 bases, there was a span of 15 bases. The CDR3 loop reads CASSGRQDKPGANVLTF. DNA for the CDR3: TGTGCCAGCAGCGGGCGACAGGATAAACCTGGGGCCAACGTCCTGACTTTC.

The chain combines TRBV6-5 with TRBJ2-3; 8 nucleotides line up with TRBD1. The CDR3 is 15 residues long. J was trimmed by 4 bases and V by 7 bases; bases with no gene match: 10. The germline V gene has CDR1 MNHEY and CDR2 SVGAGI. CDR3 nucleotide sequence: TGTGCCAGCAACGACAGGGGTCAGGGGTCAGATACGCAGTATTTT. Encoded protein: CASNDRGQGSDTQYF.

V usage is TRBV19 and J usage is TRBJ2-7; TRBD2 matches at 7 bases. Germline-derived CDR1 and CDR2 are LNHDA and SQIVND (reference sequence). The CDR3 loop spans 13 amino acids. Trimming took 5 bases from V and 6 from J; bases not matched to a gene: 7. The CDR3 coding sequence is TGTGCCAGTAGTGCCCGACTAGCCGCCGAGCAGTACTTC. It encodes CASSARLAAEQYF.

The rearrangement links TRBV19 to TRBJ1-1, with 8 bases identical to TRBD1. The germline V gene has CDR1 LNHDA and CDR2 SQIVND (reference sequence). The CDR3 is 15 residues long. Trimming cost V 5 bases and J 11 bases; bases outside gene matches: 16. In DNA, the CDR3 is TGTGCCAGTAGTCCCTCTACAGGGGGTTATCCTCTGGCTTTCTTT. Its translation is CASSPSTGGYPLAFF.

This rearrangement joins TRBV4-3 to TRBJ1-5; the D gene is possibly TRBD1 (6 bases). There are 16 residues in the CDR3. Germline V gene lookup returns CDR1 LGHNA and CDR2 YSLEER. V was pared by 0 bases and J by 2 bases, with 11 bases between. The CDR3 DNA is TGCGCCAGCAGCCAAGAGTTGGCAGGGGGCAATCAGCCCCAGCATTTT. This encodes CASSQELAGGNQPQHF.

The genes are TRBV7-8 and TRBJ1-5, with a weak D call TRBD1 (5 bases). Trimming took off 5 bases at V and 4 bases at J, with 18 bases between the two ends. The CDR3 has 16 residues. Looked up from germline, CDR1 is SGHVS and CDR2 is FQNEAQ. The DNA for the CDR3 is TGTGCCAGCAGCCCCCAGCTTATGACAGAAAATCAGCCCCAGCATTTT. This sequence encodes CASSPQLMTENQPQHF.

For the CDR3, the DNA is TGTGCCAGCAGCTTACTAGCGGGAGGGCCAACCGGGGAGCTGTTTTTT. Encoded protein: CASSLLAGGPTGELFF. V gene TRBV7-6 combines with J gene TRBJ2-2; 12 bases align to TRBD2. After removal of 2 bases from V and 5 bases from J, the junction contained 3 bases not matched to a gene. The CDR3 is 16 residues long. The germline V gene encodes CDR1 SGHVS and CDR2 FNYEAQ.

This clone was detected once. The chain couples TRBV4-3 to TRBJ2-2; D gene uncertain. Trimming pared 0 bases from V and 6 bases from J, leaving 11 bases between. The CDR3 spans 15 residues. Germline CDR1 LGHNA, CDR2 YSLEER. CDR3 nucleotides: TGCGCCAGCAGCCAAGATTACGGCGGTTCCGGGGAGCTGTTTTTT. It encodes CASSQDYGGSGELFF.

This chain links TRBV11-2 with TRBJ1-1; 10 nucleotides match TRBD1. Trimming took 5 bases from V and 3 from J; bases not matched to a gene: 6. The germline V gene encodes CDR1 SGHAT and CDR2 FQNNGV. This CDR3 contains 15 residues. The CDR3: CASSPGTGEDTEAFF. Written as DNA, the CDR3 is TGTGCCAGCAGCCCCGGGACAGGGGAAGACACTGAAGCTTTCTTT.

A note on this clone: Other DNA sequences in the same sample also yield this CDR3. The chain links TRBV28 to TRBJ2-7; D is unresolved. The CDR3 has 12 residues. V lost 4 bases and J 0 bases, leaving 4 bases between the germline ends. Per germline, CDR1 MDHEN and CDR2 SYDVKM. This CDR3 reads CASSSGSYEQYF. The CDR3, as DNA: TGTGCCAGCAGTTCGGGCTCCTACGAGCAGTACTTC.

This chain connects TRBV4-3 to TRBJ2-1; possibly TRBD1 for D (5 bases). The V gene lost 1 base and the J gene lost 4 bases, with 11 bases spanning the gap. CDR3 length: 15 residues. Germline assignment: CDR1 LGHNA and CDR2 YSLEER. CDR3 DNA: TGCGCCAGCAGCCAAGCGTGGGCAGGGTACAATGAGCAGTTCTTC. Protein sequence: CASSQAWAGYNEQFF.

This clone was observed a few times. The chain carries TRBV19 and TRBJ2-1, with 7 bases aligning to TRBD2. The CDR3 covers 14 residues. The V gene end was trimmed by 4 bases and the J gene end by 7 bases; junction bases not matched to a gene: 7. Germline loops: CDR1 LNHDA, CDR2 SQIVND (reference sequence). CDR3 nucleotide sequence: TGTGCCAGTAGTACTCATCTAGCGGCAAATGAGCAGTTCTTC. Translation: CASSTHLAANEQFF.

The gene calls are TRBV29-1 and TRBJ1-2, with D uncertain. V shed 6 bases and J shed 8 bases, with 13 bases lying between them. CDR1 and CDR2 (germline): SQVTM, ANQGSEA. The CDR3 is 11 residues long. For the CDR3, the DNA is TGCAGCGTCCGGGAGCCGCGGGGCTACACCTTC. It codes for CSVREPRGYTF.